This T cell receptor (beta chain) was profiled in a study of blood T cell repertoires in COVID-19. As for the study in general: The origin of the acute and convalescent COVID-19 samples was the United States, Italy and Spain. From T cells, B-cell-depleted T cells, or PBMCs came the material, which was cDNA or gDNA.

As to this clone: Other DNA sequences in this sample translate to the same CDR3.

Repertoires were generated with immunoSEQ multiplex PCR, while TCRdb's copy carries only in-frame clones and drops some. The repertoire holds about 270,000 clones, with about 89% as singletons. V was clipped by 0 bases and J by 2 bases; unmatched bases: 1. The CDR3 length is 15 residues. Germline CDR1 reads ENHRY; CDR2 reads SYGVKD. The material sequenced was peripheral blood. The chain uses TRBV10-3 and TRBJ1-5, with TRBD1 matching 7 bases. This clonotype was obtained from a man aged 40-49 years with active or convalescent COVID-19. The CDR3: CAISESGTGNQPQHF. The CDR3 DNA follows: TGTGCCATCAGTGAGTCGGGGACAGGCAATCAGCCCCAGCATTTT.